These 2 T cell receptor beta chains were sequenced from one sample in a study of cytomegalovirus exposure and HLA in healthy donors (dated by TCRdb to about 2017). The library was made by the immunoSEQ multiplex PCR assay. What TCRdb holds here is the immuneACCESS table cut down to in-frame rearrangements. Part of the clones is not present; checked against another copy, under half of the missing clones reflect an unresolved V gene, and the others are unexplained. This sample holds some 200,000 clones; 85% to 95% were observed only once. The top ten clones comprise around 1% of the sample. Sequencing was done on a sample of PBMCs. These receptors were taken from a woman between 18 and 29 years old in good health and CMV-seronegative.

The chain recombines TRBV4-1 with TRBJ2-1; 9 bases agree with TRBD1. Trimming cost V 5 bases and J 10 bases; bases outside gene matches: 9. The CDR3 consists of 14 residues. Germline CDR1 reads MGHRA; CDR2 reads YSYEKL. CDR3 nucleotides: TGCGCCAGCAGCTTCCGGGACAGGGTTGAGGAGCAGTTCTTC. Its protein is CASSFRDRVEEQFF.

The V gene is TRBV4-1, the J gene TRBJ2-7; perhaps TRBD2 as D (5 bases). V was shortened by 1 base and J by 3 bases, with 16 bases between the two germline ends. The CDR3 runs to 16 residues. The germline CDR1 and CDR2 sequences are MGHRA and YSYEKL. The CDR3 is CASSQVTEEGFYEQYF. The CDR3 DNA follows: TGCGCCAGCAGCCAAGTAACGGAAGAGGGCTTCTACGAGCAGTACTTC.